What follows are 20 T cell receptor beta chains derived from one specimen sequenced in a study of identical twins. Via MiXCR, TCRdb re-called the 5' RACE reads, giving one row per CDR3 protein. This sample has 700,000 to 950,000 distinct CDR3 sequences, with about 12% found just once. In addition, the sample was reused for a study of yellow fever vaccine responses in identical twins.

Sequencing was performed on PBMCs. The receptors derive from a woman aged 18-35 years in good health.

The chain joins TRBV7-2 to TRBJ1-1; TRBD1 might be the D (5 bases). CDR3 size: 13 residues. V lost 1 base, J lost 8 bases, and 11 bases lay in between. The V gene's germline CDR1 is SGHTA and CDR2 FQGNSA. The CDR3 bases are TGTGCCAGCAGCTTAGGTCCAGGGAGAGAAGCTTTCTTT. Amino acid sequence: CASSLGPGREAFF.

This clonotype has a count of ten or more. The chain combines TRBV7-9 with TRBJ2-3; TRBD1 matches at 7 bases. This CDR3 is built from 15 residues. Germline lookup yields CDR1 SEHNR and CDR2 FQNEAQ (reference sequence). J lost 2 bases, V lost 4 bases, and 6 bases had no gene match. As DNA, the CDR3 is TGTGCCAGCAGCTGGCAGGGGGAGCCCACAGATACGCAGTATTTT. Protein sequence: CASSWQGEPTDTQYF.

The chain combines TRBV5-1 with TRBJ2-7; tentatively, D is TRBD1 (5 bases). This CDR3 has 16 residues. V lost 0 bases, J lost 0 bases, and 13 bases lay in between. Germline CDR1 reads SGHRS; CDR2 reads YFSETQ. CDR3 in DNA: TGCGCCAGCAGCTTGGCCGTGGGGCAAACCTCCTACGAGCAGTACTTC. It translates to CASSLAVGQTSYEQYF.

This chain joins TRBV24-1 and TRBJ2-6, with D maybe TRBD1 (6 bases). The CDR3 totals 15 residues. Trimming stripped 7 bases from V and 2 bases from J, with 11 bases between. Germline V gene data show CDR1 as KGHDR and CDR2 as SFDVKD. CDR3 nucleotides: TGTGCCACCAGCCGTGGGGGCACTGGGGCCAACGTCCTGACTTTC. This sequence encodes CATSRGGTGANVLTF.

Many counts were recorded for this clonotype. This chain links TRBV29-1 with TRBJ1-2, with D perhaps TRBD1 (6 bases). This CDR3 is built from 13 residues. V shed 3 bases and J shed 4 bases, with 12 bases lying between them. Germline CDR1 is SQVTM and CDR2 is ANQGSEA. CDR3 residues: CSVEQGRSYGYTF. The DNA of the CDR3 is TGCAGCGTTGAGCAGGGGAGGTCCTATGGCTACACCTTC.

This clonotype occurred a few times. The V call is TRBV7-9, the J call TRBJ2-2; no clear D gene. This CDR3 contains 13 residues. Germline assignment: CDR1 SEHNR and CDR2 FQNEAQ (reference sequence). The V gene lost 4 bases and the J gene lost 2 bases, with 5 bases spanning the gap. CDR3 amino acids: CASSYHNTGELFF. CDR3 sequence (DNA): TGTGCCAGCAGCTATCACAACACCGGGGAGCTGTTTTTT.

In its sample, this clonotype was seen many times. This chain connects TRBV20-1 to TRBJ1-1; a possible D gene is TRBD1 (5 bases). Per germline, CDR1 DFQATT and CDR2 SNEGSKA (reference sequence). Trimming cost V 0 bases and J 0 bases, with 17 bases left between them. CDR3 length: 17 residues. Here the CDR3 reads CSARDLWGSSLNTEAFF. In DNA, the CDR3 is TGCAGTGCTAGAGATTTATGGGGGTCGTCTTTGAACACTGAAGCTTTCTTT.

This clonotype came up a few times. The chain recombines TRBV6-1 with TRBJ2-7, with D uncertain. The CDR3 has 14 amino acids. Germline values: CDR1 MNHNS, CDR2 SASEGT. V dropped 7 bases and J dropped 3 bases, with 16 bases sitting between them. The CDR3 bases are TGTGCCAGCACCCAGTCCCTGAAAGACTACGAGCAGTACTTC. It yields the protein CASTQSLKDYEQYF.

This clonotype was observed a few times. This chain uses TRBV3-1 with TRBJ2-7; D gene ambiguous. Germline V gives CDR1 LGHDT, CDR2 YNNKEL (reference sequence). Trimming stripped 4 bases from V and 6 bases from J, with 13 bases between. This CDR3 spans 13 amino acids. CDR3 amino acids: CASSLRQSVEQYF. The CDR3 region has the DNA TGTGCCAGCAGCCTCCGGCAATCAGTCGAGCAGTACTTC.

The genes are TRBV6-5 and TRBJ1-2, with D possibly being TRBD1 (6 bases). Germline CDR1 and CDR2: MNHEY and SVGAGI. This CDR3 has 16 residues. Deletions cut 0 bases from V and 5 bases from J, with 16 bases between. The CDR3 coding sequence is TGTGCCAGCAGTTACTCGGGGGGCAGTTCGGGATATGGCTACACCTTC. Translation: CASSYSGGSSGYGYTF.

The V call is TRBV5-6, the J call TRBJ2-1, with 10 bases matching TRBD2. V shed 2 bases and J 13 bases; nucleotides not matched to a gene: 12. The CDR3 contains 15 residues. The germline V gene has CDR1 SGHDT and CDR2 YYEEEE. CDR3 region: CASSLREAGGAAQFF. The DNA for the CDR3 is TGTGCCAGCAGCTTACGTGAAGCGGGGGGGGCGGCCCAGTTCTTC.

This clonotype has more than one count but fewer than ten. The V call is TRBV29-1, the J call TRBJ2-4; D is tentatively TRBD1 or TRBD2 (5 bases each). Trimming removed 7 bases at V and 2 bases at J, with 18 bases between. The CDR3 runs 15 residues. Germline loops: CDR1 SQVTM, CDR2 ANQGSEA. CDR3 sequence: CSAIPGPSSKNIQYF. CDR3 bases: TGCAGCGCCATACCGGGACCTTCATCCAAAAACATTCAGTACTTC.

This clonotype was counted ten times or more. This chain uses TRBV12-3 or TRBV12-4 with TRBJ2-2; no definite D call. V dropped 7 bases and J dropped 3 bases, with 18 bases sitting between them. This CDR3 is 16 amino acids long. CDR3 DNA sequence: TGTGCCAGCAACAAACCGAGACCCTGGGACACCGGGGAGCTGTTTTTT. It yields the protein CASNKPRPWDTGELFF.

The rearrangement links TRBV7-2 to TRBJ2-5; tentatively, D is TRBD1 (6 bases). V lost 0 bases and J lost 5, with 16 bases in between. This CDR3 has 16 amino acids. Germline V gives CDR1 SGHTA, CDR2 FQGNSA. CDR3 DNA: TGTGCCAGCAGCTTAGCGAGGGGGACACCGCAGGAGACCCAGTACTTC. Translated, it gives CASSLARGTPQETQYF.

At least ten counts were recorded for this clonotype. V and J are TRBV15 and TRBJ2-3; D is unresolved. The CDR3 consists of 13 residues. V lost 0 bases and J lost 4, with 5 bases in between. Looked up from germline, CDR1 is LNHNV and CDR2 is YYDKDF (reference sequence). CDR3 DNA: TGTGCCACCAGCAGAGATGTGCCAGATACGCAGTATTTT. Amino acid sequence: CATSRDVPDTQYF.

The V call is TRBV6-2 or TRBV6-3, the J call TRBJ2-7; 7 nucleotides align to TRBD1. With V trimmed by 9 bases and J by 3 bases, 8 bases remained unmatched. Germline loops: CDR1 MNHEY, CDR2 SVGEGT. There are 13 residues in the CDR3. This chain's CDR3 is CASLEQGNYEQYF. CDR3 bases: TGTGCCAGTCTAGAACAGGGGAACTACGAGCAGTACTTC.

V is TRBV2 and J is TRBJ2-5; 9 bases are a match to TRBD1. The CDR3 sequence is 15 residues long. Germline V gives CDR1 SNHLY, CDR2 FYNNEI. J lost 5 bases, V lost 1 base, and 5 bases had no gene match. CDR3 nucleotide sequence: TGTGCCAGCAGTGAAGAAGGACAGGGGTACGAGACCCAGTACTTC. It encodes CASSEEGQGYETQYF.

This sequence joins TRBV20-1 and TRBJ1-5; a possible D gene is TRBD1 (6 bases). V lost 4 bases to trimming and J lost 4 bases, with 11 bases between them. CDR3 length equals 13 residues. Germline V lookup: CDR1 DFQATT, CDR2 SNEGSKA (reference sequence). DNA for the CDR3: TGCAGTGCTACGGAGGGGGGGAATCAGCCCCAGCATTTT. Its translation: CSATEGGNQPQHF.

The chain recombines TRBV11-2 with TRBJ2-3, with D possibly matching TRBD1 (6 bases). This CDR3 has 14 amino acids. Germline CDR1 and CDR2: SGHAT and FQNNGV. Deletions cut 6 bases from V and 2 bases from J, with 12 bases between. CDR3 nucleotides: TGTGCCAGCAGATCGGACAGATTCACAGATACGCAGTATTTT. This encodes CASRSDRFTDTQYF.

This clonotype was counted a few times. V gene TRBV5-1 combines with J gene TRBJ1-2; D not certain. Per germline, CDR1 SGHRS and CDR2 YFSETQ. The CDR3 length is 14 residues. With 0 bases removed from V and 4 bases from J, the gap between germline ends came to 10 bases. The CDR3 here is CASSLGEYGYGYTF. As DNA, the CDR3 is TGCGCCAGCAGCTTGGGGGAGTACGGCTATGGCTACACCTTC.